This TCR beta chain is drawn from a study of sequential checkpoint blockade in melanoma. In the study overall: Randomization was 1:1 between first-line nivolumab→ipilimumab and ipilimumab→nivolumab. Each arm's sequence ended with maintenance nivolumab.

Using immunoSEQ multiplex PCR, the repertoire was profiled, and TCRdb retains in-frame clones only, with some absent. This sample has around 41,000 clones; approximately 90% occur once, and the top ten carry roughly an eighth. The CDR3 consists of 14 residues. Germline CDR1 reads SGHKS; CDR2 reads YYEKEE (reference sequence). V shed 4 bases and J 2 bases; nucleotides not matched to a gene: 3. Treatment denoted: randomized to nivolumab then ipilimumab (arm A) or the reverse (arm B). None of the patients previously received DNA-damaging chemotherapy. PBMC sorting kept live CD3+CD8+ cells without CD19 or CD56.

V gene TRBV5-5 combines with J gene TRBJ1-5; 7 nucleotides line up with TRBD1. The sequence was obtained from a human donor with melanoma. The starting material was CD8+ T cells sorted from blood (inferred from file names), obtained from a patient given nivolumab and ipilimumab in sequence. CDR3 protein: CASSTGVGNQPQHF. In DNA form, the CDR3 reads TGTGCCAGCAGCACAGGGGTTGGCAATCAGCCCCAGCATTTT.